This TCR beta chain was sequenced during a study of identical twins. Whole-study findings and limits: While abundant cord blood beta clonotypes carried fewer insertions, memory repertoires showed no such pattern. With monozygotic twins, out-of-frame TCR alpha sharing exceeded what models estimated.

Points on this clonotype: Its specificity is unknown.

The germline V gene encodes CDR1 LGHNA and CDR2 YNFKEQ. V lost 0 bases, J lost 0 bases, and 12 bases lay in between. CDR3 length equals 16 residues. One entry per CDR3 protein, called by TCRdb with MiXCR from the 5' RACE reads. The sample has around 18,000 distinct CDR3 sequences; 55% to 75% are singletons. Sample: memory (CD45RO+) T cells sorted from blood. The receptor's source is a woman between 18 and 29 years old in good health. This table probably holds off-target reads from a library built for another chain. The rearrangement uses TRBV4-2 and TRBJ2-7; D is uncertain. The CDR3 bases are TGTGCCAGCAGCCAAGAAGACTTCCGTCCCTCCTACGAGCAGTACTTC. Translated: CASSQEDFRPSYEQYF.